This T cell receptor beta chain was found in a study of blood T cell repertoires in COVID-19. Study in general: Material from acute and convalescent COVID-19 was sourced from the United States, Italy and Spain. T cells, B-cell-depleted T cells, or PBMCs provided the cDNA or gDNA that served as material.

The trim removed 4 bases at V and 6 bases at J, leaving 4 bases unmatched. The CDR3 is 13 amino acids. Germline V gene lookup returns CDR1 KGHSH and CDR2 LQKENI. In the original workflow: Cell counts per sample came from amplifying reference gene primers. Sequencing used immunoSEQ multiplex PCR; TCRdb keeps in-frame clones, though not all of them. For V, J and clone size, that table is used; D and trimming come from the DNA. In the table there are fewer than 100,000 clones, 75% to 90% of which are singletons. The source is a man in his sixties with acute or convalescent COVID-19. Sequenced: peripheral blood. The V call is TRBV18, the J call TRBJ1-1; 8 bases align to TRBD1. The CDR3 loop is CASSRDRGPEAFF. The CDR3 DNA sequence: TGTGCCAGCTCACGTGACAGGGGCCCTGAAGCTTTCTTT.